This T cell receptor beta chain is drawn from a study of lymphopenia after photon versus proton radiotherapy. Study observations and caveats: Under photons, naive T cells and diversity fell while effector/memory populations rose.

This CDR3 region has 14 residues. Germline values: CDR1 SGHRS, CDR2 YFSETQ. After removal of 3 bases from V and 3 bases from J, the junction contained 5 bases not matched to a gene. Note on this clone: No antigen is known for it.

TCRdb's copy holds only in-frame clones and misses some; the assay was immunoSEQ multiplex PCR. The table has about 160,000 clones, 70% to 90% seen once. This sequence was found in a man aged 50 to 59 with gastric cancer. Sequencing was performed on peripheral blood, taken from a patient treated with photon-based radiotherapy. V gene TRBV5-1 combines with J gene TRBJ2-7; 8 bases map to TRBD1. The CDR3 region has the DNA TGCGCCAGCAGCTCCCGGGACAGGAACTACGAGCAGTACTTC. As protein: CASSSRDRNYEQYF. Full variable domain (outside the CDR3, taken from reference TRBV5-1 and TRBJ2-7): KAGVTQTPRYLIKTRGQQVTLSCSPISGHRSVSWYQQTPGQGLQFLFEYFSETQRNKGNFPGRFSGRQFSNSRSEMNVSTLELGDSALYLCASSSRDRNYEQYFGPGTRLTVT.